In this sample, the clone carrying this TCR beta chain turned up a few times. What it binds is not known. Other nucleotide sequences in the sample specify the same CDR3. CD8 cells classed as naive were CD45RO-negative and positively selected for CCR7, excluding terminally differentiated effector memory CD45RA+ cells. This record belongs to a study of shared clonotypes between healthy human individuals. Study context: The donor group consisted of a couple of women and three men, aged 18 to 49. Study results and caveats: Sharing of clonotypes among donors was expected to vary with sequencing depth. A reduction in generation probabilities was seen for non-shared clonotypes relative to those shared by all four donors.

J lost 5 bases, V lost 5 bases, and 3 bases had no gene match. This CDR3 spans 15 amino acids. Per germline, CDR1 MNHEY and CDR2 SMNVEV (reference sequence). Deep level was the assay's run setting. Assay used: immunoSEQ multiplex PCR; TCRdb lists only in-frame clones, some missing. In the table there are around 1.9 million clones, around 93% of which are singletons. The material sequenced was naive CD8+ T cells from PBMCs. This receptor was obtained from a young man in good health. Some clones in this sample may be carry-over from other donors' samples. V is TRBV27 and J is TRBJ2-1; 13 bases fit TRBD2. CDR3 residues: CASSPGTSGDNEQFF. CDR3 nucleotide sequence: TGTGCCAGCAGTCCAGGGACTAGCGGGGACAATGAGCAGTTCTTC.